The rows below give T cell receptor beta chains drawn from one sample of a study of blood T cell repertoires in COVID-19. Data came from immunoSEQ multiplex PCR; TCRdb stores just in-frame clones and leaves some out. The table shows around 280,000 clones, with around nine tenths occurring only once. Sequences were obtained from PBMCs or T cells enriched from blood (not recorded which). The receptors stem from a middle-aged woman who had recovered from COVID-19. CDR3s include the opening cysteine and the closing phenylalanine or tryptophan. Each record gives: V gene, clone size, D gene, J gene, CDR3 DNA, CDR3 protein. A D gene is named only where the DNA matches it firmly. Size is stated for part of the rows, as once, few or many counts, or as a class when the clone is expanded.

TRBV2	NA	TRBD2	TRBJ2-3	TGTGCCAGCAGTGCGGGACTAGCGGGAGATACGCAGTATTTT	CASSAGLAGDTQYF
TRBV5-1	NA	TRBD2	TRBJ2-2	TGCGCCAGCAGCCCGGGACTAGCGGGGAACACCGGGGAGCTGTTTTTT	CASSPGLAGNTGELFF
TRBV9	NA	TRBD2	TRBJ2-3	TGTGCCAGCAGTGTAACTAGCGGGAGTGTGGGTGATACGCAGTATTTT	CASSVTSGSVGDTQYF
TRBV11-2	few	NA	TRBJ1-5	TGTGCCAGCAGCTTAGATCTTAGCAATCAGCCCCAGCATTTT	CASSLDLSNQPQHF
TRBV14	few	NA	TRBJ1-1	TGTGCCAGCAGCCAGACTTTGAACACTGAAGCTTTCTTT	CASSQTLNTEAFF
TRBV9	NA	NA	TRBJ1-3	TGTGCCAGCAGCGCGAGATCCAGGGTTGGAAACACCATATATTTT	CASSARSRVGNTIYF
TRBV5-1	once	TRBD1	TRBJ1-3	TGCGCCAGCAGCCTAGGGACAGGGGGCTCAGGAAACACCATATATTTT	CASSLGTGGSGNTIYF
TRBV5-4	NA	NA	TRBJ2-3	TGTGCCACACAGATGGGGCAGGGCCCAGATACGCAGTATTTT	CATQMGQGPDTQYF
TRBV15	NA	TRBD2	TRBJ2-7	TGTGCCACCAGTAGAGTAGCGGGAGGGCCCTCCTACGAGCAGTACTTC	CATSRVAGGPSYEQYF
TRBV15	NA	TRBD2	TRBJ2-5	TGTGCCACCAGAAGAGGACTAGCGGGAGAGACCCAGTACTTC	CATRRGLAGETQYF
TRBV7-2	NA	NA	TRBJ2-3	TGTGCCAGCAGCTCGTTCCTAGCGAACACAGATACGCAGTATTTT	CASSSFLANTDTQYF
TRBV16	few	NA	TRBJ2-7	TGTGCCAGCAGCCAATCCAGGCAGAGCGAGCAGTACTTC	CASSQSRQSEQYF
TRBV5-3	NA	TRBD1	TRBJ1-3	TGTGCCAGAAGCTTGGGTAGGTCCCCGACAGGGCTCGGAAACACCATATATTTT	CARSLGRSPTGLGNTIYF
TRBV6-5	NA	TRBD2	TRBJ2-7	TGTGCCAGCAGTACAACTAGCGGTTCCTACGAGCAGTACTTC	CASSTTSGSYEQYF
TRBV28	NA	NA	TRBJ2-1	TGTGCCAGCAGTCCTCAGCGGGCCAGCTCCTACAATGAGCAGTTCTTC	CASSPQRASSYNEQFF
TRBV9	few	NA	TRBJ2-3	TGTGCCAGCGGTGCTAGCAGCGGCGGCAATACGCAGTATTTT	CASGASSGGNTQYF
TRBV28	NA	NA	TRBJ2-7	TGTGCCAGCAGTCAAATCTACGAGCAGTACTTC	CASSQIYEQYF
TRBV5-1	NA	TRBD1	TRBJ2-1	TGCGCCAGCAGCTTGGCAGGGACAGGTTACAATGAGCAGTTCTTC	CASSLAGTGYNEQFF
TRBV19	NA	NA	TRBJ1-1	TGTGCCAGTAGTATACCCGCCGGACGGAGGTATACTGAAGCTTTCTTT	CASSIPAGRRYTEAFF
TRBV6-2/TRBV6-3	NA	NA	TRBJ2-2	TGTGCCAGCAGTTACCGGGAGATTGGCACCGGGGAGCTGTTTTTT	CASSYREIGTGELFF
TRBV7-9	few	TRBD2	TRBJ2-7	TGTGCCAGCGGTAGCGGGAGCGTTTCCTACGAGCAGTACTTC	CASGSGSVSYEQYF
TRBV9	NA	TRBD2	TRBJ2-1	TGTGCCAGCAGCGTGGCCGGGACTAGCGGGAGTTTTGAGCAGTTCTTC	CASSVAGTSGSFEQFF
TRBV15	NA	TRBD1	TRBJ1-5	TGTGCCACCAGCTCAGATCCCGGACAGGGGGAATGGCCCCAGCATTTT	CATSSDPGQGEWPQHF
TRBV11-3	NA	NA	TRBJ2-2	TGTGCCAGCAGCTATGGACTCCCGAACACCGGGGAGCTGTTTTTT	CASSYGLPNTGELFF
TRBV6-5	NA	TRBD1	TRBJ1-2	TGTGCCAGCACCCTAACCGGGACAGGCAACTATGGCTACACCTTC	CASTLTGTGNYGYTF
TRBV30	NA	NA	TRBJ1-5	TGTGCCTGGGGGGCCCGCAATCAGCCCCAGCATTTT	CAWGARNQPQHF
TRBV5-5	NA	TRBD2	TRBJ2-3	TGTGCCAGCAGCCCCCGGGGGGGTTTTCCAGATACGCAGTATTTT	CASSPRGGFPDTQYF
TRBV7-2	NA	NA	TRBJ1-6	TGTGCCAGCAGACCCGACGGACTTAATTCACCCCTCCACTTT	CASRPDGLNSPLHF
TRBV5-1	NA	TRBD1	TRBJ1-2	TGCGCCAGCAGCTTAGTACCCGGGACAGGAGAAGTGCGGGGCTACACCTTC	CASSLVPGTGEVRGYTF
TRBV6-5	NA	NA	TRBJ2-7	TGTGCCAGCAGTTACTCGAGGGCCCTGGCCTACGAGCAGTACTTC	CASSYSRALAYEQYF
TRBV14	NA	NA	TRBJ1-4	TGTGCCAGCACCGATGGGAGGGGGAAACTGTTTTTT	CASTDGRGKLFF
TRBV4-3	NA	NA	TRBJ1-3	TGCGCCAGCAGCCAAGAGCCGGGGTTTGTTTCTGAAAACACCATATATTTT	CASSQEPGFVSENTIYF
TRBV6-5	once	NA	TRBJ2-7	TGTGCCAGCAGCCGCCCGGGACAAGCAACCTACGAGCAGTACTTC	CASSRPGQATYEQYF
TRBV5-8	NA	NA	TRBJ2-5	TGTGCCAGCAGCTTGGGAGGGCTCCAAGAGACCCAGTACTTC	CASSLGGLQETQYF
TRBV5-1	NA	NA	TRBJ2-2	TGCGCCAGCAGCTTAGGGGCGGAACCGAACACCGGGGAGCTGTTTTTT	CASSLGAEPNTGELFF
TRBV6-1	NA	TRBD1	TRBJ1-4	TGTGCCAGCAGTGAGAGGGCGACAGGGGAAAAACTGTTTTTT	CASSERATGEKLFF
TRBV12-3/TRBV12-4	NA	TRBD1	TRBJ2-4	TGTGCCAGCACCTTCGGACAGGGAGACATTCAGTACTTC	CASTFGQGDIQYF
TRBV6-5	NA	NA	TRBJ2-7	TGTGCCAGCAGTTACTTTAGTGACAGCTACGAGCAGTACTTC	CASSYFSDSYEQYF
TRBV6-1	NA	NA	TRBJ2-5	TGTGCCAGCAGTGAAGCGGGAGGAAAAGAGACCCAGTACTTC	CASSEAGGKETQYF
TRBV10-3	NA	NA	TRBJ1-4	TGTGCCATCAGACTGGGACCGGGCGGGGAACTGTTTTTT	CAIRLGPGGELFF
TRBV5-1	NA	NA	TRBJ1-3	TGCGCCAGCAGCATGGGGGCATCTGGAAACACCATATATTTT	CASSMGASGNTIYF